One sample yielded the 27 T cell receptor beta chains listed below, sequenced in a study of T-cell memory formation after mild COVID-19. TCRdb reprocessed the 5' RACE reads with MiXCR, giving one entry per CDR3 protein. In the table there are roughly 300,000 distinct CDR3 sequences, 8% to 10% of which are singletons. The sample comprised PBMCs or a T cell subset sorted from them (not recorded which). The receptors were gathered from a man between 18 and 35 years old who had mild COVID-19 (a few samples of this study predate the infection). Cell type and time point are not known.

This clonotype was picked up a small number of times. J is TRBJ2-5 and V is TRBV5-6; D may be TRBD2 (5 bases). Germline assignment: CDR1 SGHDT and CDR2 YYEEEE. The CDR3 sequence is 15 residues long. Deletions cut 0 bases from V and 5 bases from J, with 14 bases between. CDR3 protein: CASSLVLLGAETQYF. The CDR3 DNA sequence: TGTGCCAGCAGCTTGGTTCTGCTGGGAGCGGAGACCCAGTACTTC.

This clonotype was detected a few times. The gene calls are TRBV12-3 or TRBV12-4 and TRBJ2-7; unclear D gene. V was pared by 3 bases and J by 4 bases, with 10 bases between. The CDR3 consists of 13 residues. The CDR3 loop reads CASSLARGYEQYF. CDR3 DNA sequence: TGTGCCAGCAGTTTGGCGCGTGGTTACGAGCAGTACTTC.

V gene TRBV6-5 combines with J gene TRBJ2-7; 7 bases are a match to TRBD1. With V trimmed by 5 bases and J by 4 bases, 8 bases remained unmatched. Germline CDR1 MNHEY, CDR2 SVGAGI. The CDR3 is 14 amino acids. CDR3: CASSPTGKGYEQYV. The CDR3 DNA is TGTGCCAGCAGTCCGACAGGGAAAGGGTACGAGCAGTACGTC.

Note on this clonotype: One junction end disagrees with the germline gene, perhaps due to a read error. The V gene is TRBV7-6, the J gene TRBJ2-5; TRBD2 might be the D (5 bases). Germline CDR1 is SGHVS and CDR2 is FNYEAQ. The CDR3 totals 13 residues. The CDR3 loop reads CASSPGSGETHYF. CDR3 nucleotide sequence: TGTGCCAGCAGCCCGGGGTCTGGGGAGACCCATTACTTC.

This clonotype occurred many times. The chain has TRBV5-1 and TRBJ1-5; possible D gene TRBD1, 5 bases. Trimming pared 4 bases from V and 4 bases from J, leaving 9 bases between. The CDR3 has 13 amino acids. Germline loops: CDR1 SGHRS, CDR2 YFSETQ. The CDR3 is CASSRGGNQPQHF. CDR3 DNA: TGCGCCAGCAGCCGGGGGGGGAATCAGCCCCAGCATTTT.

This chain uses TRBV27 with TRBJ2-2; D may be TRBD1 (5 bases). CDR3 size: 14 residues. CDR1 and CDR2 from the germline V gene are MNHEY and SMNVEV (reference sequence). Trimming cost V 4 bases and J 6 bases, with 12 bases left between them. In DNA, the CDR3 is TGTGCCAGCAGTTCTATCCCAGGGCCCGGGGAGCTGTTTTTT. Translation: CASSSIPGPGELFF.

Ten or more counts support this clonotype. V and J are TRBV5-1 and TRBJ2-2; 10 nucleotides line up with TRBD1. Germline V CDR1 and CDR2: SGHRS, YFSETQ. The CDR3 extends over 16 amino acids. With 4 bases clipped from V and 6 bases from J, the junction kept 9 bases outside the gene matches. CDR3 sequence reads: CASSLRTGGVAGELFF. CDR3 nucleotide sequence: TGCGCCAGCAGCCTACGGACAGGGGGTGTAGCCGGGGAGCTGTTTTTT.

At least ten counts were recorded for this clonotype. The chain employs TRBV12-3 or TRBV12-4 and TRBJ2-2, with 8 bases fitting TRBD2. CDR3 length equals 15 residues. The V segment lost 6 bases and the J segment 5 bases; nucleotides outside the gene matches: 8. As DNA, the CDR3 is TGTGCCAGCAGCCAAACCCCGGGAGGGACCGGGGAGCTGTTTTTT. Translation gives CASSQTPGGTGELFF.

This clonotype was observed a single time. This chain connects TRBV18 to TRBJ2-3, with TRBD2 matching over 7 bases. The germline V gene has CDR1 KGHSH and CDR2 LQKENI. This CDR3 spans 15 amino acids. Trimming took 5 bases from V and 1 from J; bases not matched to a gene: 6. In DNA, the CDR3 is TGTGCCAGCTCATTCTCCCGGGGGGGCACAGATACGCAGTATTTT. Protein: CASSFSRGGTDTQYF. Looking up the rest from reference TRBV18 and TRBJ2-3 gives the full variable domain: NAGVMQNPRHLVRRRGQEARLRCSPMKGHSHVYWYRQLPEEGLKFMVYLQKENIIDESGMPKERFSAEFPKEGPSILRIQQVVRGDSAAYFCASSFSRGGTDTQYFGPGTRLTVL.

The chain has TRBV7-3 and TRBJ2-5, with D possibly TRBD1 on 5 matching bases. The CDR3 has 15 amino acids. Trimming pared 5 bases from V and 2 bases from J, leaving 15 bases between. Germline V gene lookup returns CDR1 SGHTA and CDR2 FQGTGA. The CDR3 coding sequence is TGTGCCAGCAGCCTCATAAGAGCAGGGCAAGAGACCCAGTACTTC. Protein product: CASSLIRAGQETQYF.

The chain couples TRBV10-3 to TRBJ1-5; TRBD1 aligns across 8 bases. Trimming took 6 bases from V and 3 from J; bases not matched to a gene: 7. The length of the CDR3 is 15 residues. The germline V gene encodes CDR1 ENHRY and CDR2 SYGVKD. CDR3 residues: CAIRSATGDNQPQHF. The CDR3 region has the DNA TGTGCCATCAGGTCCGCGACAGGGGACAATCAGCCCCAGCATTTT.

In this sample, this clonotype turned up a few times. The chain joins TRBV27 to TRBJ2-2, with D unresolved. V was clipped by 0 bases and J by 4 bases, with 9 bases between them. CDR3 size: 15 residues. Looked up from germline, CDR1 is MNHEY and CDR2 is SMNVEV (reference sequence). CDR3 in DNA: TGTGCCAGCAGTTTATCGCATCCTCGCACCGGGGAGCTGTTTTTT. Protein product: CASSLSHPRTGELFF.

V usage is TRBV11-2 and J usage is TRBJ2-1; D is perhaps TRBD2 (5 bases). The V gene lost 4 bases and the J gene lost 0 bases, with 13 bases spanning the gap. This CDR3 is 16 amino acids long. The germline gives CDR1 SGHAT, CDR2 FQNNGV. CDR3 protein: CASSSRGPSSYNEQFF. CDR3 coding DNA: TGTGCCAGCAGCTCCCGCGGGCCCAGCTCCTACAATGAGCAGTTCTTC. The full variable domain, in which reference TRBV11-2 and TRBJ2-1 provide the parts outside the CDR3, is EAGVAQSPRYKIIEKRQSVAFWCNPISGHATLYWYQQILGQGPKLLIQFQNNGVVDDSQLPKDRFSAERLKGVDSTLKIQPAKLEDSAVYLCASSSRGPSSYNEQFFGPGTRLTVL.

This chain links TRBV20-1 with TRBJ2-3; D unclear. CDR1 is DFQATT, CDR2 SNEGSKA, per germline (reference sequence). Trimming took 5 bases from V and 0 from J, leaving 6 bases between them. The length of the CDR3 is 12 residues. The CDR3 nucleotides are TGCAGTGCTCCTGAGAGCACAGATACGCAGTATTTT. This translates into CSAPESTDTQYF.

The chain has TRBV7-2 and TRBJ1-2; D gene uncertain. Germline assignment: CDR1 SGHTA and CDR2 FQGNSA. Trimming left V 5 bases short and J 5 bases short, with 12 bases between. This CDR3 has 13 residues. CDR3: CASSPQREYGYTF. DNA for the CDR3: TGTGCCAGCAGCCCTCAGCGCGAATATGGCTACACCTTC. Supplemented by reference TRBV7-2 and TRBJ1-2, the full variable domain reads GAGVSQSPSNKVTEKGKDVELRCDPISGHTALYWYRQSLGQGLEFLIYFQGNSAPDKSGLPSDRFSAERTGGSVSTLTIQRTQQEDSAVYLCASSPQREYGYTFGSGTRLTVV.

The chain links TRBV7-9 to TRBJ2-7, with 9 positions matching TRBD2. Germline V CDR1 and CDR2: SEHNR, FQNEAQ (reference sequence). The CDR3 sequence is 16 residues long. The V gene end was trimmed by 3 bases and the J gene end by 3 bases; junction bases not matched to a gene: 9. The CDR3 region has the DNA TGTGCCAGCAGCTTCTGGACTAGCGAGGGATACTACGAGCAGTACTTC. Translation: CASSFWTSEGYYEQYF.

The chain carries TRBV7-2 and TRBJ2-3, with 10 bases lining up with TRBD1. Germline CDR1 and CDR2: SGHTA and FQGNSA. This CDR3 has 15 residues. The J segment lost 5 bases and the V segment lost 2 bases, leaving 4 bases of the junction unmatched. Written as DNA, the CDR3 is TGTGCCAGCAGCTTAAGACGGACAGGGGGAGATACGCAGTATTTT. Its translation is CASSLRRTGGDTQYF.

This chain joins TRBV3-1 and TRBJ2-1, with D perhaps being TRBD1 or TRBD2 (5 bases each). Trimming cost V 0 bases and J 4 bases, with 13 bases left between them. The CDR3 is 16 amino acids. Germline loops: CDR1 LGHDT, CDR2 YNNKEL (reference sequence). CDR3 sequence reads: CASSQEGTGPYNEQFF. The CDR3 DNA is TGTGCCAGCAGCCAAGAAGGGACCGGACCGTACAATGAGCAGTTCTTC.

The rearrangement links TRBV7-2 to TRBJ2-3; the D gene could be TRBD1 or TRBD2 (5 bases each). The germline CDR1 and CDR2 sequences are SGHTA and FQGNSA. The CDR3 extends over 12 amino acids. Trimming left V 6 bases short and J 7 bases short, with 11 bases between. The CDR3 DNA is TGTGCCAGCAGTAGCGACAGTTATACGCAGTATTTT. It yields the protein CASSSDSYTQYF.

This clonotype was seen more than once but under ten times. In DNA, the CDR3 is TGTGCCAGCTCACCATCGGCAGGCTCTGGAAACACCATATATTTT. It is translated as CASSPSAGSGNTIYF. This chain links TRBV18 with TRBJ1-3; D uncertain. The CDR3 consists of 15 residues. Germline CDR1 is KGHSH and CDR2 is LQKENI. V was trimmed by 2 bases and J by 0 bases, leaving 8 bases between them.

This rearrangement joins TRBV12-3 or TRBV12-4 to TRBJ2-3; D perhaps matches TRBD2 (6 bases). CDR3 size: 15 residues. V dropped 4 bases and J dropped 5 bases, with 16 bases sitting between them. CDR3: CASSYGGGVVDTQYF. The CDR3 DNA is TGTGCCAGCAGTTATGGTGGCGGGGTGGTAGATACGCAGTATTTT.

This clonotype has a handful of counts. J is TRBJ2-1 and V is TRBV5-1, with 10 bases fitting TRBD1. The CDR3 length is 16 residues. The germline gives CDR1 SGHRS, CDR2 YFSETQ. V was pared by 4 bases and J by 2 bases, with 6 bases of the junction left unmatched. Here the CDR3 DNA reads TGCGCCAGCAGCCTGGAGGACAGGGGGGCCTACAATGAGCAGTTCTTC. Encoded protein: CASSLEDRGAYNEQFF. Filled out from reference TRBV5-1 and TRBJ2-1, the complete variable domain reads KAGVTQTPRYLIKTRGQQVTLSCSPISGHRSVSWYQQTPGQGLQFLFEYFSETQRNKGNFPGRFSGRQFSNSRSEMNVSTLELGDSALYLCASSLEDRGAYNEQFFGPGTRLTVL.

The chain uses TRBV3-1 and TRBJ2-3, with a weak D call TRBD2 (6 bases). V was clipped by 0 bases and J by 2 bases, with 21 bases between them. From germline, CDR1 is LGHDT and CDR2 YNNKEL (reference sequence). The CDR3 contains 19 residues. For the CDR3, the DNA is TGTGCCAGCAGCCAAGATCTAATGGTTAGCGGAGTAAACACAGATACGCAGTATTTT. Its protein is CASSQDLMVSGVNTDTQYF.

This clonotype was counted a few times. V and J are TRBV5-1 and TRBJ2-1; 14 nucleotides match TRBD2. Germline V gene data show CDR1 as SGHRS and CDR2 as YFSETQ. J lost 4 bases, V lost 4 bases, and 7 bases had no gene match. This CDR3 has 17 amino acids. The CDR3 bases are TGCGCCAGCAGCCCCGGGACTAGCGGGGGTTCATACAATGAGCAGTTCTTC. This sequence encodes CASSPGTSGGSYNEQFF. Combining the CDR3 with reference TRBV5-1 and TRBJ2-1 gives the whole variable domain KAGVTQTPRYLIKTRGQQVTLSCSPISGHRSVSWYQQTPGQGLQFLFEYFSETQRNKGNFPGRFSGRQFSNSRSEMNVSTLELGDSALYLCASSPGTSGGSYNEQFFGPGTRLTVL.

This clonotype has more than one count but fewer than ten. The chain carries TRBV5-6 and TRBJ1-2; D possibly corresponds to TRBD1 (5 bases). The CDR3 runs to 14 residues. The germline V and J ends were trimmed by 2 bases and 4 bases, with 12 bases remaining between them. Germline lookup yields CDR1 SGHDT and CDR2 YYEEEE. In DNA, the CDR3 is TGTGCCAGCAGCTTTGTAGAAGGGGTCTATGGCTACACCTTC. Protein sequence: CASSFVEGVYGYTF. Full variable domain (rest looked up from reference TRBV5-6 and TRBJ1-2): DAGVTQSPTHLIKTRGQQVTLRCSPKSGHDTVSWYQQALGQGPQFIFQYYEEEERQRGNFPDRFSGHQFPNYSSELNVNALLLGDSALYLCASSFVEGVYGYTFGSGTRLTVV.

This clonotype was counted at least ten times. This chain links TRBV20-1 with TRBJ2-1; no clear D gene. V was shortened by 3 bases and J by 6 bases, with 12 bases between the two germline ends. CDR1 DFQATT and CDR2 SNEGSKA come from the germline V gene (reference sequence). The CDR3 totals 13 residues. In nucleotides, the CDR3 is TGCAGTGCTAGTGCTAGACACACCAATGAGCAGTTCTTC. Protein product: CSASARHTNEQFF.

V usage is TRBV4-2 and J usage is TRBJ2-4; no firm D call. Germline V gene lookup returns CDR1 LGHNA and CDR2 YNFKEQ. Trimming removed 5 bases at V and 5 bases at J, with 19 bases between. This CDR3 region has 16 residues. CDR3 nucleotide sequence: TGTGCCAGCAGCTTGATTGCGGCCGGCGGCCAAAACATTCAGTACTTC. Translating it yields CASSLIAAGGQNIQYF.